One and the same sample provided the 29 T cell receptor beta chains below, sequenced in a study of T cell clonotyping in hematopoietic cell transplantation. Clones were sequenced by immunoSEQ multiplex PCR, and TCRdb holds only the in-frame ones, with some missing. The profile covers about 9,000 clones, with 60% to 80% appearing a single time and over 45% taken by the ten largest. The input for sequencing was peripheral blood mononuclear cells, taken 180 days after allogeneic stem cell transplant. Receptors were obtained from a female patient aged 50 to 60 who had an allogeneic stem cell transplant from a related donor, so the T cells may come from the graft donor. Some clones in this sample may be carry-over from other donors' samples.

By its share, this clone is large. The CDR3 DNA reads TGTGCCAGCAGCCCTTGGGACACGGGTAACGAGCAGTACTTC. Translated: CASSPWDTGNEQYF. The rearrangement links TRBV9 to TRBJ2-7, with D possibly being TRBD1 (6 bases). This CDR3 region has 14 residues. Trimming shortened V by 4 bases and J by 5 bases, and 16 bases separated the two germline ends. In germline, CDR1 is SGDLS, CDR2 YYNGEE.

The rearrangement links TRBV30 to TRBJ1-3, with 8 bases matching TRBD1. The V gene end was trimmed by 4 bases and the J gene end by 2 bases; junction bases not matched to a gene: 10. Per germline, CDR1 GTSNPN and CDR2 SVGIG (reference sequence). This CDR3 contains 16 residues. The CDR3 protein is CAWIPQGGTPGNTIYF. CDR3 nucleotides: TGTGCCTGGATTCCACAGGGGGGTACCCCTGGAAACACCATATATTTT.

This chain uses TRBV5-1 with TRBJ2-5, with D possibly TRBD1 on 5 matching bases. This CDR3 spans 13 amino acids. Germline V gene lookup returns CDR1 SGHRS and CDR2 YFSETQ. V dropped 0 bases and J dropped 5 bases, with 8 bases sitting between them. The chain's CDR3 is CASSLGRGETQYF. The CDR3 DNA sequence: TGCGCCAGCAGCTTGGGAAGGGGCGAGACCCAGTACTTC. Variable domain in full (rest from reference TRBV5-1 and TRBJ2-5): KAGVTQTPRYLIKTRGQQVTLSCSPISGHRSVSWYQQTPGQGLQFLFEYFSETQRNKGNFPGRFSGRQFSNSRSEMNVSTLELGDSALYLCASSLGRGETQYFGPGTRLLVL.

This sequence joins TRBV5-6 and TRBJ2-2; 12 bases are a match to TRBD1. The CDR3 has 16 amino acids. Per the germline V gene, CDR1 is SGHDT and CDR2 is YYEEEE. Trimming cost V 1 base and J 6 bases; bases outside gene matches: 4. The CDR3 protein is CASSLLGQGASGELFF. The CDR3 DNA is TGTGCCAGCAGCTTGTTGGGACAGGGGGCGTCCGGGGAGCTGTTTTTT. Full variable domain (missing parts from reference TRBV5-6 and TRBJ2-2): DAGVTQSPTHLIKTRGQQVTLRCSPKSGHDTVSWYQQALGQGPQFIFQYYEEEERQRGNFPDRFSGHQFPNYSSELNVNALLLGDSALYLCASSLLGQGASGELFFGEGSRLTVL.

The chain employs TRBV20-1 and TRBJ1-2; TRBD1 is a possible D gene (6 bases). This CDR3 region has 11 residues. The V gene's germline CDR1 is DFQATT and CDR2 SNEGSKA (reference sequence). Trimming cost V 5 bases and J 13 bases, with 17 bases left between them. The CDR3 reads CSALQGQVCTF. The DNA of the CDR3 is TGCAGTGCTCTACAGGGTCAGGTCTGCACCTTC.

J is TRBJ2-2 and V is TRBV5-4; D gene ambiguous. Germline CDR1 reads SGHNT; CDR2 reads YYREEE (reference sequence). The CDR3 spans 13 residues. V lost 3 bases and J lost 6, with 9 bases in between. This CDR3 reads CASSSLQAGELFF. In DNA form, the CDR3 reads TGTGCCAGCAGCTCCCTTCAGGCCGGGGAGCTGTTTTTT. The full variable domain, rest sourced from reference TRBV5-4 and TRBJ2-2, is ETGVTQSPTHLIKTRGQQVTLRCSSQSGHNTVSWYQQALGQGPQFIFQYYREEENGRGNFPPRFSGLQFPNYSSELNVNALELDDSALYLCASSSLQAGELFFGEGSRLTVL.

This chain links TRBV30 with TRBJ2-3, with 7 bases that match TRBD1. This CDR3 region has 15 residues. Germline V gene data show CDR1 as GTSNPN and CDR2 as SVGIG (reference sequence). The V and J ends lost 4 bases and 5 bases, in that order; junction bases with no gene match: 12. CDR3 in DNA: TGTGCCTGGACCCAAAAAGAGGGGGCGGGAGATACGCAGTATTTT. Residues: CAWTQKEGAGDTQYF.

This sequence joins TRBV11-2 and TRBJ2-5, with 11 bases matching TRBD2. The CDR3 totals 17 residues. Germline V gives CDR1 SGHAT, CDR2 FQNNGV. With 5 bases clipped from V and 5 bases from J, the junction kept 13 bases outside the gene matches. The CDR3, as DNA: TGTGCCAGCAGCCTCCGTACTTGGACTAGCGGGTTGGAGACCCAGTACTTC. Translation: CASSLRTWTSGLETQYF.

V gene TRBV28 combines with J gene TRBJ1-5; possibly TRBD1 for D (6 bases). V was pared by 5 bases and J by 8 bases, with 13 bases between. Germline loops: CDR1 MDHEN, CDR2 SYDVKM. This CDR3 contains 13 residues. This CDR3 reads CASSGWEGEPQHF. The CDR3 DNA sequence: TGTGCCAGCAGTGGTTGGGAGGGGGAGCCCCAGCATTTT.

This sequence joins TRBV25-1 and TRBJ1-6; no clear D. The CDR3 has 16 residues. CDR1 is MGHDK, CDR2 SYGVNS, per germline. Trimming pared 1 base from V and 0 bases from J, leaving 7 bases between. The CDR3 coding sequence is TGTGCCAGCAGTGAATTCGGGAGCTCCTATAATTCACCCCTCCACTTT. This translates into CASSEFGSSYNSPLHF.

This sequence joins TRBV19 and TRBJ2-3, with TRBD2 as a possible D gene (6 bases). Germline values: CDR1 LNHDA, CDR2 SQIVND (reference sequence). The CDR3 is made up of 15 amino acids. V was trimmed by 2 bases and J by 1 base, leaving 10 bases between them. The CDR3 region is CASSIRGIGTDTQYF. The DNA of the CDR3 is TGTGCCAGTAGTATACGGGGGATTGGCACAGATACGCAGTATTTT.

This chain links TRBV28 with TRBJ1-2; 7 nucleotides match TRBD1. CDR1 MDHEN and CDR2 SYDVKM come from the germline V gene. The trim removed 3 bases at V and 8 bases at J, leaving 12 bases unmatched. This CDR3 is 15 amino acids long. The CDR3 spells CASSFSLGQAGGYTF. The CDR3, as DNA: TGTGCCAGCAGTTTCTCCCTCGGACAGGCGGGCGGCTACACCTTC.

V gene TRBV4-1 combines with J gene TRBJ1-2, with TRBD1 matching over 8 bases. Trimming removed 0 bases from V and 3 bases from J; junction bases left unmatched: 9. This CDR3 has 17 residues. The germline V gene encodes CDR1 MGHRA and CDR2 YSYEKL. The CDR3 sequence is CASSQDLRQGSDYGYTF. The DNA of the CDR3 is TGCGCCAGCAGCCAAGATCTGAGACAGGGGAGCGACTATGGCTACACCTTC.

The rearrangement uses TRBV7-8 and TRBJ1-1; D is uncertain. The CDR3 runs 13 residues. V lost 1 base, J lost 1 base, and 4 bases lay in between. Germline CDR1 and CDR2: SGHVS and FQNEAQ. CDR3: CASSLEQNTEAFF. CDR3 in DNA: TGTGCCAGCAGCTTAGAACAGAACACTGAAGCTTTCTTT.

This clone was counted a few times. The chain joins TRBV7-2 to TRBJ1-6, with D unclear. CDR1 SGHTA and CDR2 FQGNSA come from the germline V gene. The CDR3 extends over 14 amino acids. V was shortened by 4 bases and J by 8 bases, with 12 bases between the two germline ends. The CDR3 protein is CASSSPGPYSPLHF. CDR3 bases: TGTGCCAGCAGCTCCCCCGGACCTTATTCACCCCTCCACTTT.

This clone was seen just once. CDR3 in DNA: TGTGCCAGCAGTCGAAGCGGGGGGCAAGAGACCCAGTACTTC. This gives the protein CASSRSGGQETQYF. V gene TRBV6-1 combines with J gene TRBJ2-5; TRBD2 aligns across 9 bases. This CDR3 spans 14 amino acids. Germline values: CDR1 MNHNS, CDR2 SASEGT. V was clipped by 5 bases and J by 2 bases; unmatched bases: 3.

The chain has TRBV9 and TRBJ1-2; TRBD1 agrees at 11 bases. The length of the CDR3 is 17 residues. Germline CDR1 and CDR2: SGDLS and YYNGEE. J lost 0 bases, V lost 2 bases, and 6 bases had no gene match. This chain's CDR3 is CASSVGQGGRPNYGYTF. DNA for the CDR3: TGTGCCAGCAGCGTGGGACAGGGGGGCAGGCCTAACTATGGCTACACCTTC. The full variable domain, its missing parts supplied by reference TRBV9 and TRBJ1-2, is DSGVTQTPKHLITATGQRVTLRCSPRSGDLSVYWYQQSLDQGLQFLIQYYNGEERAKGNILERFSAQQFPDLHSELNLSSLELGDSALYFCASSVGQGGRPNYGYTFGSGTRLTVV.

V usage is TRBV5-6 and J usage is TRBJ1-3; D gene ambiguous. Trimming removed 2 bases at V and 0 bases at J, with 9 bases between. This CDR3 is 15 amino acids long. The germline V gene has CDR1 SGHDT and CDR2 YYEEEE. CDR3 DNA: TGTGCCAGCAGCTTCAGACACATCTCTGGAAACACCATATATTTT. The encoded protein is CASSFRHISGNTIYF.

The gene calls are TRBV30 and TRBJ2-5, with unresolved D. Trimming pared 3 bases from V and 0 bases from J, leaving 2 bases between. This CDR3 is built from 11 residues. Germline-derived CDR1 and CDR2 are GTSNPN and SVGIG (reference sequence). CDR3 sequence reads: CAWRDQETQYF. The CDR3 DNA is TGTGCCTGGAGGGACCAAGAGACCCAGTACTTC.

The CDR3 sequence: CATSRMGQGKAGELFF. The CDR3 DNA reads as TGTGCCACCAGCAGGATGGGACAGGGGAAGGCCGGGGAGCTGTTTTTT. The chain combines TRBV15 with TRBJ2-2; 10 bases map to TRBD1. The ends lost 3 bases at V and 6 bases at J; junction bases unmatched: 7. CDR1 LNHNV and CDR2 YYDKDF come from the germline V gene (reference sequence). This CDR3 spans 16 amino acids.

V gene TRBV4-1 combines with J gene TRBJ2-3; D ambiguous. V dropped 6 bases and J dropped 4 bases, with 8 bases sitting between them. Germline assignment: CDR1 MGHRA and CDR2 YSYEKL. The CDR3 consists of 12 residues. DNA for the CDR3: TGCGCCAGCAGGAGCAGCGCAGATACGCAGTATTTT. It codes for CASRSSADTQYF.

The rearrangement uses TRBV5-1 and TRBJ1-5, with D unresolved. There are 14 residues in the CDR3. The ends were cut back, 0 bases at V and 0 bases at J, with 4 bases in the middle. Germline V lookup: CDR1 SGHRS, CDR2 YFSETQ. The CDR3 region has the DNA TGCGCCAGCAGCTTGGGTAGTAGCAATCAGCCCCAGCATTTT. Translating it yields CASSLGSSNQPQHF.

The chain employs TRBV30 and TRBJ1-1; tentative D call: TRBD1 (5 bases). Looked up from germline, CDR1 is GTSNPN and CDR2 is SVGIG (reference sequence). The length of the CDR3 is 11 residues. The ends were cut back, 8 bases at V and 3 bases at J, with 10 bases in the middle. DNA for the CDR3: TGTGCCAGGGACGGGTACACTGAAGCTTTCTTT. As protein: CARDGYTEAFF.

This chain links TRBV30 with TRBJ1-2; 7 nucleotides match TRBD1. This CDR3 has 12 amino acids. Trimming at V came to 5 bases and at J to 8 bases, leaving 8 bases not matched to a gene. CDR1 GTSNPN and CDR2 SVGIG come from the germline V gene (reference sequence). CDR3 amino acids: CAWVAGGEGYTF. The DNA for the CDR3 is TGTGCCTGGGTGGCAGGGGGGGAAGGCTACACCTTC.

V and J are TRBV19 and TRBJ1-3; 8 bases are a match to TRBD1. CDR1 is LNHDA and CDR2 is SQIVND in the germline V gene (reference sequence). The junction had 14 bases not matched to a gene; V was cut back by 6 bases and J by 4 bases. This CDR3 contains 17 residues. The CDR3 DNA sequence: TGTGCCAGTAGGACTGGGACAGGTGAGGACGTGGGAAACACCATATATTTT. Translated: CASRTGTGEDVGNTIYF.

V is TRBV2 and J is TRBJ1-4, with 8 bases identical to TRBD1. J gave up 7 bases and V 7 bases, and 5 bases lay outside the gene matches. Per germline, CDR1 SNHLY and CDR2 FYNNEI. This CDR3 region has 13 residues. The CDR3: CASIWDRREKLFF. As DNA, the CDR3 is TGTGCCAGCATTTGGGACAGGCGTGAAAAACTGTTTTTT.

This clone was found once. The chain joins TRBV27 to TRBJ1-2; a possible D gene is TRBD1 (6 bases). Germline V CDR1 and CDR2: MNHEY, SMNVEV (reference sequence). V was clipped by 4 bases and J by 5 bases, with 11 bases between them. The CDR3 is made up of 13 amino acids. The CDR3 nucleotides are TGTGCCAGCAGTTCCAGGGGCGAGTATGGCTACACCTTC. Translation gives CASSSRGEYGYTF.

The J gene is TRBJ2-1, the V gene TRBV11-3; D not resolved. The germline V and J ends were trimmed by 2 bases and 0 bases, with 11 bases remaining between them. The CDR3 length is 16 residues. CDR1 SGHNT and CDR2 YENEEA come from the germline V gene. CDR3 sequence (DNA): TGTGCCAGCAGCTTATTCGGCAGGAGCTCCTACAATGAGCAGTTCTTC. This codes for CASSLFGRSSYNEQFF.

The rearrangement joins TRBV5-1 to TRBJ1-2; the D gene is possibly TRBD1 (5 bases). Trimming left V 0 bases short and J 3 bases short, with 15 bases between. CDR3 length equals 16 residues. Germline loops: CDR1 SGHRS, CDR2 YFSETQ. The CDR3 spells CASSLGHLGAYYGYTF. In DNA form, the CDR3 reads TGCGCCAGCAGCTTGGGACACCTAGGGGCTTACTATGGCTACACCTTC.